Each of the 27 T cell receptor beta chains below was sequenced from the same sample in a study of CD8 T cells in ankylosing spondylitis. TCRdb ran MiXCR on the 5' RACE reads and lists one entry per CDR3 protein. The repertoire includes about 250,000 distinct CDR3 sequences, roughly 32% of them detected once, and around 4.5% sits in the top ten. The sequencing sample was made of blood, either unsorted or a sorted T cell fraction (not recorded which). These receptors originate from a male donor with ankylosing spondylitis or in good health (not recorded which).

This clonotype was counted a few times. The chain uses TRBV11-2 and TRBJ2-1; 8 positions match TRBD2. Germline values: CDR1 SGHAT, CDR2 FQNNGV. The trim removed 1 base at V and 4 bases at J, leaving 12 bases unmatched. The CDR3 consists of 18 residues. The CDR3 loop is CASSLGVLAAKRYNEQFF. Written as DNA, the CDR3 is TGTGCCAGCAGCTTAGGAGTACTAGCGGCTAAAAGGTACAATGAGCAGTTCTTC.

Only a few counts were recorded for this clonotype. This chain joins TRBV5-1 and TRBJ2-1, with 9 bases that match TRBD1. This CDR3 region has 15 residues. Germline values: CDR1 SGHRS, CDR2 YFSETQ. V was pared by 3 bases and J by 5 bases, with 6 bases of the junction left unmatched. CDR3 coding DNA: TGCGCCAGCAGCTACGGGACAGGGCGAAACAATGAGCAGTTCTTC. Its protein product is CASSYGTGRNNEQFF.

The chain is built from TRBV28 and TRBJ2-3; a possible D gene is TRBD1 (6 bases). The CDR3 runs to 15 residues. The germline CDR1 and CDR2 sequences are MDHEN and SYDVKM. Trimming cost V 1 base and J 8 bases, with 16 bases left between them. CDR3 DNA: TGTGCCAGCAGTTTATCCCGGACAGCCCGCACTACGCAGTATTTT. Amino acids: CASSLSRTARTTQYF.

CDR3 amino acids: CASSFGLVNEQFF. Here the CDR3 DNA reads TGTGCCAGCAGTTTCGGACTGGTCAATGAGCAGTTCTTC. V and J are TRBV12-3 or TRBV12-4 and TRBJ2-1; possibly TRBD2 for D (5 bases). The CDR3 totals 13 residues. The V gene lost 3 bases and the J gene lost 6 bases, with 9 bases spanning the gap.

V and J are TRBV30 and TRBJ2-3; 10 bases fit TRBD2. After removal of 4 bases from V and 4 bases from J, the junction contained 5 bases not matched to a gene. Germline values: CDR1 GTSNPN, CDR2 SVGIG (reference sequence). The CDR3 runs to 14 residues. The CDR3 DNA follows: TGTGCCTGGACCTCTGGGACTAGCGCAGATACGCAGTATTTT. This gives the protein CAWTSGTSADTQYF. The whole variable domain, filled in from reference TRBV30 and TRBJ2-3, reads SQTIHQWPATLVQPVGSPLSLECTVEGTSNPNLYWYRQAAGRGLQLLFYSVGIGQISSEVPQNLSASRPQDRQFILSSKKLLLSDSGFYLCAWTSGTSADTQYFGPGTRLTVL.

In this sample, this clonotype turned up a few times. The CDR3 sequence: CSVGPLAGGLTDTQYF. The CDR3 nucleotides are TGCAGCGTTGGCCCACTAGCGGGGGGTTTGACAGATACGCAGTATTTT. The chain combines TRBV29-1 with TRBJ2-3; 12 nucleotides line up with TRBD2. The V gene's germline CDR1 is SQVTM and CDR2 ANQGSEA. The CDR3 sequence is 16 residues long. Unmatched junction bases numbered 8, after V lost 4 bases and J lost 3 bases.

V and J are TRBV12-3 or TRBV12-4 and TRBJ2-3; D may correspond to TRBD1 or TRBD2 (6 bases each). This CDR3 comprises 15 residues. Trimming stripped 2 bases from V and 3 bases from J, with 12 bases between. The chain's CDR3 is CASSLRGVETDTQYF. For the CDR3, the DNA is TGTGCCAGCAGTTTAAGGGGGGTCGAGACAGATACGCAGTATTTT.

This clonotype occurred a few times. The chain couples TRBV20-1 to TRBJ2-7; no clear D gene. CDR1 is DFQATT and CDR2 is SNEGSKA in the germline V gene (reference sequence). The CDR3 is 14 amino acids. Trimming took off 1 base at V and 6 bases at J, with 16 bases between the two ends. The CDR3 DNA reads TGCAGTGCTAGAGTGGTTAAAGACGCTTCCGAGCAGTACTTC. Encoded protein: CSARVVKDASEQYF.

The chain couples TRBV6-6 to TRBJ1-1, with D unresolved. The CDR3 runs 11 residues. In germline, CDR1 is MNHNY, CDR2 SVGAGI (reference sequence). Trimming pared 7 bases from V and 1 base from J, leaving 4 bases between. The CDR3 spells CASTANTEAFF. The CDR3 region has the DNA TGTGCCAGCACGGCGAACACTGAAGCTTTCTTT.

This chain links TRBV6-5 with TRBJ2-7; 8 bases agree with TRBD1. Germline CDR1 reads MNHEY; CDR2 reads SVGAGI. The CDR3 spans 15 residues. The V segment lost 2 bases and the J segment 3 bases; nucleotides outside the gene matches: 6. CDR3 region: CASSYGTTGVYEQYF. The DNA for the CDR3 is TGTGCCAGCAGTTACGGGACGACAGGGGTCTACGAGCAGTACTTC.

The gene calls are TRBV10-3 and TRBJ1-1, with D maybe TRBD1 (5 bases). V was shortened by 1 base and J by 4 bases, with 13 bases between the two germline ends. The CDR3 length is 15 residues. CDR1 is ENHRY and CDR2 is SYGVKD in the germline V gene. The CDR3 DNA is TGTGCCATCAGTGAGTTAGGGACGCTCCCCACTGAAGCTTTCTTT. It specifies CAISELGTLPTEAFF.

The gene calls are TRBV20-1 and TRBJ2-1, with D perhaps given as TRBD1 or TRBD2 (5 bases each). This CDR3 has 16 residues. Germline loops: CDR1 DFQATT, CDR2 SNEGSKA (reference sequence). V was clipped by 0 bases and J by 1 base, with 13 bases between them. CDR3: CSARDLGASSYNEQFF. In DNA form, the CDR3 reads TGCAGTGCTAGAGATCTCGGGGCCTCATCCTACAATGAGCAGTTCTTC.

This clonotype was recorded a few times. This sequence joins TRBV20-1 and TRBJ2-2; the match to TRBD2 covers 8 bases. From germline, CDR1 is DFQATT and CDR2 SNEGSKA (reference sequence). Trimming at V came to 8 bases and at J to 0 bases, leaving 8 bases not matched to a gene. The CDR3 has 15 amino acids. The CDR3 DNA reads as TGCAGTTCAACTAGCGGAAACTCGAACACCGGGGAGCTGTTTTTT. Residues: CSSTSGNSNTGELFF.

The sample holds a few counts of this clonotype. The CDR3 DNA is TGTGCCAGCAGCTTGGTGGGCGGGTTCGAGCAGTACTTC. It is translated as CASSLVGGFEQYF. The genes are TRBV5-5 and TRBJ2-7; maybe TRBD2 (5 bases). The CDR3 has 13 residues. Germline CDR1 and CDR2: SGHKS and YYEKEE (reference sequence). The ends were cut back, 0 bases at V and 6 bases at J, with 10 bases in the middle. The complete variable domain, with remaining parts taken from reference TRBV5-5 and TRBJ2-7, reads DAGVTQSPTHLIKTRGQQVTLRCSPISGHKSVSWYQQVLGQGPQFIFQYYEKEERGRGNFPDRFSARQFPNYSSELNVNALLLGDSALYLCASSLVGGFEQYFGPGTRLTVT.

This clonotype was observed at least ten times. J is TRBJ2-2 and V is TRBV6-5, with no clear D. Germline V gives CDR1 MNHEY, CDR2 SVGAGI. This CDR3 is 12 amino acids long. Between the trimmed V and J ends, which lost 2 bases and 7 bases, there was a span of 5 bases. CDR3 loop: CASSYAYGELFF. The CDR3, as DNA: TGTGCCAGCAGTTACGCATACGGGGAGCTGTTTTTT.

The chain has TRBV20-1 and TRBJ2-5; D may be TRBD2 (7 bases). The germline CDR1 and CDR2 sequences are DFQATT and SNEGSKA (reference sequence). The CDR3 length is 14 residues. Trimming took 5 bases from V and 4 from J, leaving 17 bases between them. The chain's CDR3 is CSAGPWGGRETQYF. The CDR3 DNA follows: TGCAGTGCTGGGCCGTGGGGGGGCCGAGAGACCCAGTACTTC.

V is TRBV7-8 and J is TRBJ2-1; TRBD1 matches at 10 bases. CDR1 and CDR2 (germline): SGHVS, FQNEAQ. CDR3 length: 15 residues. The V gene end was trimmed by 5 bases and the J gene end by 0 bases; junction bases not matched to a gene: 1. The CDR3 region has the DNA TGTGCCAGCAGCAGGACAGGGGGCTCCTACAATGAGCAGTTCTTC. It is translated as CASSRTGGSYNEQFF.

V gene TRBV20-1 combines with J gene TRBJ1-1; maybe TRBD1 (6 bases). CDR3 size: 15 residues. With 0 bases removed from V and 4 bases from J, the gap between germline ends came to 15 bases. Germline values: CDR1 DFQATT, CDR2 SNEGSKA (reference sequence). The CDR3 DNA sequence: TGCAGTGCTAGAGATCAATCAGGGGAGGCCACTGAAGCTTTCTTT. As protein: CSARDQSGEATEAFF.

This clonotype was found a few times. The rearrangement links TRBV6-1 to TRBJ2-7; TRBD1 matches at 8 bases. CDR3 length equals 14 residues. Unmatched junction bases numbered 9, after V lost 6 bases and J lost 5 bases. Germline lookup yields CDR1 MNHNS and CDR2 SASEGT. The chain's CDR3 is CASRRTGRIHEQYF. In DNA, the CDR3 is TGTGCCAGCAGGCGGACAGGGCGGATTCACGAGCAGTACTTC.

There are a few counts of this clonotype. The chain carries TRBV5-5 and TRBJ1-2; the D is unclear. The CDR3 runs 12 residues. The germline V gene encodes CDR1 SGHKS and CDR2 YYEKEE (reference sequence). The V gene lost 5 bases and the J gene lost 4 bases, with 9 bases spanning the gap. CDR3 residues: CASSMDAYGYTF. The CDR3 DNA is TGTGCCAGCAGTATGGACGCCTATGGCTACACCTTC. Based on the CDR3 plus reference TRBV5-5 and TRBJ1-2, the full variable domain is DAGVTQSPTHLIKTRGQQVTLRCSPISGHKSVSWYQQVLGQGPQFIFQYYEKEERGRGNFPDRFSARQFPNYSSELNVNALLLGDSALYLCASSMDAYGYTFGSGTRLTVV.

This clonotype has more than one count but fewer than ten. The chain uses TRBV12-3 or TRBV12-4 and TRBJ2-3, with D tentatively TRBD1 or TRBD2 (6 bases each). The CDR3 loop spans 12 amino acids. V was trimmed by 6 bases and J by 9 bases, leaving 13 bases between them. DNA of the CDR3: TGTGCCAGCAGCCCTACAGGGAGGACGCAGTATTTT. It codes for CASSPTGRTQYF.

The V and J genes are TRBV5-5 and TRBJ2-7; D unresolved. CDR3 size: 14 residues. V was trimmed by 4 bases and J by 0 bases, leaving 11 bases between them. Looked up from germline, CDR1 is SGHKS and CDR2 is YYEKEE (reference sequence). The CDR3 loop is CASSQIGSSYEQYF. The DNA of the CDR3 is TGTGCCAGCAGCCAAATCGGCAGCTCCTACGAGCAGTACTTC.

This clonotype occurred a few times. This sequence joins TRBV29-1 and TRBJ2-7; 8 bases match TRBD1. The J segment lost 10 bases and the V segment lost 0 bases, leaving 8 bases of the junction unmatched. CDR1 is SQVTM, CDR2 ANQGSEA, per germline. The CDR3 spans 13 residues. CDR3 sequence reads: CSVEDLIQGAQYF. In DNA form, the CDR3 reads TGCAGCGTTGAAGATCTTATTCAGGGGGCTCAGTACTTC.

This chain connects TRBV15 to TRBJ1-5; 7 positions agree with TRBD1. Germline V gene data show CDR1 as LNHNV and CDR2 as YYDKDF (reference sequence). V was clipped by 5 bases and J by 4 bases; unmatched bases: 8. This CDR3 is 15 amino acids long. CDR3 bases: TGTGCCACCAGCGACCGGGACAGACTAAATCAGCCCCAGCATTTT. Its translation: CATSDRDRLNQPQHF. Full variable domain (missing parts from reference TRBV15 and TRBJ1-5): DAMVIQNPRYQVTQFGKPVTLSCSQTLNHNVMYWYQQKSSQAPKLLFHYYDKDFNNEADTPDNFQSRRPNTSFCFLDIRSPGLGDTAMYLCATSDRDRLNQPQHFGDGTRLSIL.

The chain joins TRBV7-6 to TRBJ1-4, with TRBD1 as a possible D gene (5 bases). V lost 6 bases and J lost 13, with 24 bases in between. The CDR3 sequence is 15 residues long. The germline V gene encodes CDR1 SGHVS and CDR2 FNYEAQ. The CDR3 protein is CASSPDRTFGRGLFF. The CDR3, as DNA: TGTGCCAGCAGTCCCGACCGGACATTCGGAAGGGGACTGTTTTTT.

The gene calls are TRBV12-3 or TRBV12-4 and TRBJ2-3; 10 bases agree with TRBD2. V shed 7 bases and J 2 bases; nucleotides not matched to a gene: 9. There are 16 residues in the CDR3. Written as DNA, the CDR3 is TGTGCCAGCATCGCCGTTAGCGGGGGGTACACAGATACGCAGTATTTT. Protein product: CASIAVSGGYTDTQYF.

The CDR3 bases are TGTGCCACCAGTGATCAGACGGTAGAGATGAACACTGAAGCTTTCTTT. Protein product: CATSDQTVEMNTEAFF. The chain employs TRBV24-1 and TRBJ1-1, with unresolved D. CDR1 KGHDR and CDR2 SFDVKD come from the germline V gene. The CDR3 is 16 residues long. V was pared by 3 bases and J by 0 bases, with 13 bases between.